The 22 T cell receptor beta chains presented below share a single source sample, sequenced in a study of control samples from healthy donors and cancer patients. Clones were read by immunoSEQ multiplex PCR, and TCRdb kept only the in-frame ones, dropping some. The table has about 54,000 clones, 95% to 97% seen once. Input material: blood. These TCRs come from a woman younger than 45 in good health.

This clone was picked up one time. V and J are TRBV11-2 and TRBJ2-5; TRBD1 agrees at 7 bases. Looked up from germline, CDR1 is SGHAT and CDR2 is FQNNGV. V gave up 4 bases and J gave up 5 bases; unmatched junction bases: 10. This CDR3 contains 15 residues. The CDR3 nucleotides read TGTGCCAGCAGCTACGACAGGGCAGGTCCGGAGACCCAGTACTTC. It yields the protein CASSYDRAGPETQYF.

Concerning this clone itself: One end of the junction varies from germline; a read error may be responsible. The chain recombines TRBV28 with TRBJ1-5; D is ambiguous. The CDR3 is 13 residues long. Germline CDR1 is MDHEN and CDR2 is SYDVKM. In DNA form, the CDR3 reads TGTGCCGGCAGTGTACAGAGCAATCAGCCCCAGCATTTT. Translation: CAGSVQSNQPQHF.

This clone appeared a single time. V and J are TRBV5-1 and TRBJ2-1; perhaps TRBD2 as D (5 bases). With 4 bases removed from V and 6 bases from J, the gap between germline ends came to 11 bases. CDR3 length: 13 residues. Germline loops: CDR1 SGHRS, CDR2 YFSETQ. The CDR3 loop reads CASSPRTGNEQFF. DNA for the CDR3: TGCGCCAGCAGCCCAAGGACTGGCAATGAGCAGTTCTTC.

This chain uses TRBV5-1 with TRBJ1-2, with D tentatively TRBD1 (5 bases). CDR3 length: 14 residues. With 3 bases removed from V and 4 bases from J, the gap between germline ends came to 13 bases. Germline V gene data show CDR1 as SGHRS and CDR2 as YFSETQ. CDR3 loop: CASSSGEGVYGYTF. In nucleotides, the CDR3 is TGCGCCAGCAGCTCGGGGGAGGGAGTCTATGGCTACACCTTC.

V is TRBV19 and J is TRBJ2-2; D gene uncertain. Germline-derived CDR1 and CDR2 are LNHDA and SQIVND (reference sequence). The CDR3 is 13 residues long. V was trimmed by 4 bases and J by 1 base, leaving 4 bases between them. CDR3 sequence: CASSTRNTGELFF. CDR3 sequence (DNA): TGTGCCAGTAGTACGAGGAACACCGGGGAGCTGTTTTTT. The full variable domain, its missing parts supplied by reference TRBV19 and TRBJ2-2, is DGGITQSPKYLFRKEGQNVTLSCEQNLNHDAMYWYRQDPGQGLRLIYYSQIVNDFQKGDIAEGYSVSREKKESFPLTVTSAQKNPTAFYLCASSTRNTGELFFGEGSRLTVL.

CDR3 loop: CASSPTSSGNTIYF. CDR3 bases: TGTGCCAGTAGTCCAACCAGCTCTGGAAACACCATATATTTT. V is TRBV19 and J is TRBJ1-3; D remains ambiguous. Germline loops: CDR1 LNHDA, CDR2 SQIVND (reference sequence). V shed 5 bases and J shed 0 bases, with 8 bases lying between them. The CDR3 is 14 amino acids.

The chain has TRBV7-8 and TRBJ1-5, with TRBD1 matching 7 bases. Germline V gene lookup returns CDR1 SGHVS and CDR2 FQNEAQ. With 0 bases clipped from V and 6 bases from J, the junction kept 5 bases outside the gene matches. The CDR3 runs 15 residues. The DNA for the CDR3 is TGTGCCAGCAGCTTAGCGACAGGGTTCTTTCAGCCCCAGCATTTT. It translates to CASSLATGFFQPQHF.

This chain connects TRBV19 to TRBJ1-5, with D maybe TRBD1 (6 bases). The V and J ends lost 7 bases and 3 bases respectively, with 25 bases between them. This CDR3 region has 18 residues. The germline V gene encodes CDR1 LNHDA and CDR2 SQIVND (reference sequence). CDR3 protein: CASTFIRGRTAFNQPQHF. For the CDR3, the DNA is TGTGCCAGTACTTTTATCCGGGGGCGGACAGCCTTCAATCAGCCCCAGCATTTT.

This clone was counted between two and nine times. This chain uses TRBV11-2 with TRBJ1-2, with D hard to call. Germline loops: CDR1 SGHAT, CDR2 FQNNGV. The CDR3 is 14 amino acids. V shed 2 bases and J shed 4 bases, with 11 bases lying between them. DNA for the CDR3: TGTGCCAGCAGCTTACGGTCGCAGGCCTATGGCTACACCTTC. Translation: CASSLRSQAYGYTF.

The chain is built from TRBV27 and TRBJ2-1; TRBD2 agrees at 8 bases. Germline CDR1 and CDR2: MNHEY and SMNVEV (reference sequence). The CDR3 runs to 16 residues. With V trimmed by 6 bases and J by 3 bases, 10 bases remained unmatched. The CDR3 coding sequence is TGTGCCAGCAGCAAAATAGCGGGACACCTCTACAATGAGCAGTTCTTC. Amino acid sequence: CASSKIAGHLYNEQFF.

V usage is TRBV7-9 and J usage is TRBJ1-2; D not certain. The CDR3 loop spans 12 amino acids. The V end was cut by 5 bases, the J end by 8 bases, with 12 bases between. Germline values: CDR1 SEHNR, CDR2 FQNEAQ (reference sequence). CDR3 region: CASSQQSGGYTF. CDR3 nucleotide sequence: TGTGCCAGCAGCCAACAATCGGGGGGCTACACCTTC. The whole variable domain, filled in from reference TRBV7-9 and TRBJ1-2, reads DTGVSQNPRHKITKRGQNVTFRCDPISEHNRLYWYRQTLGQGPEFLTYFQNEAQLEKSRLLSDRFSAERPKGSFSTLEIQRTEQGDSAMYLCASSQQSGGYTFGSGTRLTVV.

The rearrangement uses TRBV28 and TRBJ2-7; 11 nucleotides line up with TRBD2. The CDR3 has 15 amino acids. V was pared by 5 bases and J by 4 bases, with 7 bases of the junction left unmatched. Looked up from germline, CDR1 is MDHEN and CDR2 is SYDVKM. Written as DNA, the CDR3 is TGTGCCAGCAGTCTCGGGACTAGCGGAAGATACGAGCAGTACTTC. Residues: CASSLGTSGRYEQYF.

The chain employs TRBV24-1 and TRBJ2-3; TRBD2 matches 10 bases. The length of the CDR3 is 18 residues. V shed 6 bases and J 8 bases; nucleotides not matched to a gene: 19. Germline CDR1 reads KGHDR; CDR2 reads SFDVKD. CDR3: CATSRGGPGGTSETTQYF. Written as DNA, the CDR3 is TGTGCCACCAGTCGGGGGGGTCCCGGAGGGACTAGCGAGACTACGCAGTATTTT.

V and J are TRBV5-6 and TRBJ2-7; the match to TRBD1 covers 9 bases. The trim removed 0 bases at V and 0 bases at J, leaving 1 base unmatched. The CDR3 sequence is 15 residues long. Germline lookup yields CDR1 SGHDT and CDR2 YYEEEE. For the CDR3, the DNA is TGTGCCAGCAGCTTGGTGGGACAGGGCTCCTACGAGCAGTACTTC. Residues: CASSLVGQGSYEQYF.

The rearrangement uses TRBV3-1 (or the pseudogene TRBV3-2) and TRBJ2-3, with D maybe TRBD2 (6 bases). CDR3 length: 16 residues. With 3 bases removed from V and 0 bases from J, the gap between germline ends came to 13 bases. Germline values: CDR1 LGHDT, CDR2 YNNKEL (reference sequence). The CDR3 DNA sequence: TGTGCCAGCAGCCAGGCCGGGGGAACTAGCACAGATACGCAGTATTTT. Translated, it gives CASSQAGGTSTDTQYF.

V and J are TRBV2 and TRBJ2-7; a weak D match, TRBD2 (5 bases). This CDR3 has 17 residues. Germline V gene sequence: CDR1 SNHLY, CDR2 FYNNEI. Between the trimmed V and J ends, which lost 4 bases and 2 bases, there was a span of 21 bases. The CDR3 coding sequence is TGTGCCAGCAGTGGGGGTGACTACCCTCATCCCCCCTACGAGCAGTACTTC. It translates to CASSGGDYPHPPYEQYF.

V and J are TRBV4-1 and TRBJ2-3, with D possibly TRBD2 on 6 matching bases. Trimming took 0 bases from V and 5 from J, leaving 15 bases between them. In germline, CDR1 is MGHRA, CDR2 YSYEKL. This CDR3 is 16 amino acids long. CDR3 region: CASSQDEEGRGDTQYF. The CDR3 region has the DNA TGCGCCAGCAGCCAAGATGAGGAGGGCCGTGGAGATACGCAGTATTTT.

The chain couples TRBV6-6 to TRBJ2-7; D is unresolved. Germline loops: CDR1 MNHNY, CDR2 SVGAGI (reference sequence). Trimming took off 8 bases at V and 5 bases at J, with 19 bases between the two ends. This CDR3 has 14 residues. This chain's CDR3 is CASSKPTGVDEQYF. CDR3 nucleotides: TGTGCCAGCTCAAAACCGACCGGTGTTGACGAGCAGTACTTC.

This chain uses TRBV7-2 with TRBJ1-2; 11 bases are a match to TRBD1. The CDR3 is 15 residues long. V lost 5 bases, J lost 8 bases, and 10 bases stayed unmatched. Germline CDR1 is SGHTA and CDR2 is FQGNSA. The CDR3 DNA sequence: TGTGCCAGCAGCCTGGGGACAGGGGGAGTCGGCGGCTACACCTTC. This translates into CASSLGTGGVGGYTF.

The table lists this clone with a few counts. V gene TRBV4-1 combines with J gene TRBJ2-1; D possibly matches TRBD1 or TRBD2 (5 bases each). The V and J ends lost 2 bases and 3 bases respectively, with 20 bases between them. Germline CDR1 reads MGHRA; CDR2 reads YSYEKL. The CDR3 is 18 amino acids. The CDR3 sequence is CASSQRIIRDGDYNEQFF. The CDR3 DNA reads TGCGCCAGCAGCCAACGGATTATACGGGACGGAGACTACAATGAGCAGTTCTTC.

A single count supports this clone. The chain is built from TRBV5-1 and TRBJ2-3, with D hard to call. Germline CDR1 and CDR2: SGHRS and YFSETQ. V lost 5 bases to trimming and J lost 5 bases, with 6 bases between them. The CDR3 extends over 11 amino acids. CDR3 in DNA: TGCGCCAGCAGACTTGGAGATACGCAGTATTTT. This translates into CASRLGDTQYF. Together with reference TRBV5-1 and TRBJ2-3, the CDR3 gives the full variable domain: KAGVTQTPRYLIKTRGQQVTLSCSPISGHRSVSWYQQTPGQGLQFLFEYFSETQRNKGNFPGRFSGRQFSNSRSEMNVSTLELGDSALYLCASRLGDTQYFGPGTRLTVL.

The table lists this clone with a count of one. The rearrangement joins TRBV28 to TRBJ2-3, with 12 positions matching TRBD2. The CDR3 has 19 amino acids. Germline V gene data show CDR1 as MDHEN and CDR2 as SYDVKM. J was trimmed by 4 bases and V by 3 bases; bases with no gene match: 14. The CDR3 protein is CASSLGLAGATPWADTQYF. As DNA, the CDR3 is TGTGCCAGCAGTTTGGGACTAGCGGGTGCAACCCCCTGGGCAGATACGCAGTATTTT.